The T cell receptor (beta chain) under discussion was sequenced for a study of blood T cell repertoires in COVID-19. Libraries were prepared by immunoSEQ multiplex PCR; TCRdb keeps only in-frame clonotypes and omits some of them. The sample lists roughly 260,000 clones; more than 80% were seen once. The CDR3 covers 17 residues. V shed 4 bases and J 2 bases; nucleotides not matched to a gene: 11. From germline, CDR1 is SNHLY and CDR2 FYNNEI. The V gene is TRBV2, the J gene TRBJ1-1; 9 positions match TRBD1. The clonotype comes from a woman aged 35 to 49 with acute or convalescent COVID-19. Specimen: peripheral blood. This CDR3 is CASSGVGTGCPNTEAFF. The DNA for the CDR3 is TGTGCCAGCAGTGGTGTAGGGACAGGGTGTCCCAACACTGAAGCTTTCTTT. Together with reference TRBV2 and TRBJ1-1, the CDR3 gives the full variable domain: EPEVTQTPSHQVTQMGQEVILRCVPISNHLYFYWYRQILGQKVEFLVSFYNNEISEKSEIFDDQFSVERPDGSNFTLKIRSTKLEDSAMYFCASSGVGTGCPNTEAFFGQGTRLTVV.